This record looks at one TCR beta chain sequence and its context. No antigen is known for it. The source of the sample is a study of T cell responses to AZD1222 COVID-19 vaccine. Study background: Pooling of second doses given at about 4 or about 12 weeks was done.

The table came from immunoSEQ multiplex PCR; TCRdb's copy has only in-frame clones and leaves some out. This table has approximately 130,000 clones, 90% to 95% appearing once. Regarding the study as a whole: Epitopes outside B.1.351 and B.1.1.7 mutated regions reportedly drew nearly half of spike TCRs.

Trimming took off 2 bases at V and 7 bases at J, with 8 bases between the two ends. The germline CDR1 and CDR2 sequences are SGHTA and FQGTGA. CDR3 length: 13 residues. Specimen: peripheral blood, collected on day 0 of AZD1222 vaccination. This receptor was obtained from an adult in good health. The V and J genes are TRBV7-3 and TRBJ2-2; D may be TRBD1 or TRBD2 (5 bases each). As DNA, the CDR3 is TGTGCCAGCAGCTTAGGGGGTATCGGGGAGCTGTTTTTT. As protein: CASSLGGIGELFF. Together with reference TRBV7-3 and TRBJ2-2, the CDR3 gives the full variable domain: GAGVSQTPSNKVTEKGKYVELRCDPISGHTALYWYRQSLGQGPEFLIYFQGTGAADDSGLPNDRFFAVRPEGSVSTLKIQRTERGDSAVYLCASSLGGIGELFFGEGSRLTVL.